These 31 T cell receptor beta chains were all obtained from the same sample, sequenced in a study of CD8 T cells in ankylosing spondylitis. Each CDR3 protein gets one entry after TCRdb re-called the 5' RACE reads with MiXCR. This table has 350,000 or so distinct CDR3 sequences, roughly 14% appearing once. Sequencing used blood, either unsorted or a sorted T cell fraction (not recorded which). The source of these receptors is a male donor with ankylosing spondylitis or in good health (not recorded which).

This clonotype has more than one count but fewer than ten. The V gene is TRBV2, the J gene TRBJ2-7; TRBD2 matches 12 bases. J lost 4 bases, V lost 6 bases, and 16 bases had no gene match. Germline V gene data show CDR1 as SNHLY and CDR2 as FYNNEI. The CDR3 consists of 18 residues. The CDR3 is CASRDFTRTSGARYEQYF. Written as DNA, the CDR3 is TGTGCCAGCAGGGATTTCACTCGGACTAGCGGGGCGCGATACGAGCAGTACTTC.

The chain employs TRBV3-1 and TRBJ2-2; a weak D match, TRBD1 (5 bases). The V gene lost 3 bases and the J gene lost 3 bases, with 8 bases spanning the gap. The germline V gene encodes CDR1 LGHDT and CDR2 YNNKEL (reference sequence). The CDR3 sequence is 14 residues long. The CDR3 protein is CASSQGQYTGELFF. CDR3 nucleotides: TGTGCCAGCAGCCAGGGGCAATACACCGGGGAGCTGTTTTTT.

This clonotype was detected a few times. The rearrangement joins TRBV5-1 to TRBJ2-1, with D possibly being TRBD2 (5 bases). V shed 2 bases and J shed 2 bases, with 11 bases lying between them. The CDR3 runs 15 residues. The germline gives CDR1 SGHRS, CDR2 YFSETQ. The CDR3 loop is CASSFSGGPYNEQFF. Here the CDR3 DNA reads TGCGCCAGCAGCTTTTCAGGAGGCCCCTACAATGAGCAGTTCTTC.

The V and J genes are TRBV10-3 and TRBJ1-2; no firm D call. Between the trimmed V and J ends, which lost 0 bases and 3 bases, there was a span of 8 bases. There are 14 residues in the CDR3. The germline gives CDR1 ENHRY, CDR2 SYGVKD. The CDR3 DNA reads TGTGCCATCAGTGAGTCGTTTACAGACTATGGCTACACCTTC. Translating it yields CAISESFTDYGYTF.

The CDR3 protein is CSASSGTGNEKLFF. The CDR3 DNA follows: TGCAGTGCTAGTTCCGGGACAGGGAACGAAAAACTGTTTTTT. This sequence joins TRBV20-1 and TRBJ1-4, with 9 bases fitting TRBD1. Germline values: CDR1 DFQATT, CDR2 SNEGSKA (reference sequence). V gave up 3 bases and J gave up 8 bases; unmatched junction bases: 7. CDR3 length: 14 amino acids.

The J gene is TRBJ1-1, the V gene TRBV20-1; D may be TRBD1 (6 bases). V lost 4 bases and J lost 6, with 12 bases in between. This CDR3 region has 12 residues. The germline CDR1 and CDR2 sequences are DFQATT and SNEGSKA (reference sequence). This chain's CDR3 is CSATWGGAEAFF. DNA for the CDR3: TGCAGTGCTACCTGGGGGGGCGCTGAAGCTTTCTTT.

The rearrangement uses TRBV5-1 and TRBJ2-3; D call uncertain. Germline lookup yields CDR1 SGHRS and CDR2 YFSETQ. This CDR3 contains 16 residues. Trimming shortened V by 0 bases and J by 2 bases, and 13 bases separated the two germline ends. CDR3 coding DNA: TGCGCCAGCAGCTTGGCCTCGCGGTCTCCCACAGATACGCAGTATTTT. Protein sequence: CASSLASRSPTDTQYF.

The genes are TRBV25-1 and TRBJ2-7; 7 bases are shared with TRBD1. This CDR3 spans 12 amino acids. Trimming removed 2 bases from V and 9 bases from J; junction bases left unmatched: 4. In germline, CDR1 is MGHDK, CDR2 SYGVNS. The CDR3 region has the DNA TGTGCCAGCAGTGAAGTGGGGACAGCGCAGTACTTC. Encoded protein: CASSEVGTAQYF.

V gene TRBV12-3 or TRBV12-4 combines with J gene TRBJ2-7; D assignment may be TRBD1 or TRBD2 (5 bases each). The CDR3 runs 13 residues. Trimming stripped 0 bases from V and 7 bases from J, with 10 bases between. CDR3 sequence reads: CASSLAGTGEQYF. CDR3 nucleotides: TGTGCCAGCAGTTTAGCCGGGACGGGAGAGCAGTACTTC.

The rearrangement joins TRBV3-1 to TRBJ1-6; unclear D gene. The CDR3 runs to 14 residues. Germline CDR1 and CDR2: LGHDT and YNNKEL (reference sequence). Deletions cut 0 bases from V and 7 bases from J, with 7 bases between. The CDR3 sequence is CASSQEVPNSPLHF. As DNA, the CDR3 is TGTGCCAGCAGCCAAGAGGTACCCAATTCACCCCTCCACTTT.

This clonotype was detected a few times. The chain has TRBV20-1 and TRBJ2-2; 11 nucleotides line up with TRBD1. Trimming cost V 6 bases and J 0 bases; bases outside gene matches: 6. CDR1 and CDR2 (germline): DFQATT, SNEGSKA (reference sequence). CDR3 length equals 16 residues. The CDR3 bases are TGCAGTGCCCCGGACAGGGGGCTCTCGAACACCGGGGAGCTGTTTTTT. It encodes CSAPDRGLSNTGELFF.

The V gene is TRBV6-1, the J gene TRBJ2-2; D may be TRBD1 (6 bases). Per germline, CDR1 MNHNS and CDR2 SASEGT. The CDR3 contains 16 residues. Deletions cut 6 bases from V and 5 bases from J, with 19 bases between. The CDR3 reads CASRSITGSGTGELFF. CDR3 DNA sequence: TGTGCCAGCAGGTCGATTACAGGGTCGGGGACCGGGGAGCTGTTTTTT.

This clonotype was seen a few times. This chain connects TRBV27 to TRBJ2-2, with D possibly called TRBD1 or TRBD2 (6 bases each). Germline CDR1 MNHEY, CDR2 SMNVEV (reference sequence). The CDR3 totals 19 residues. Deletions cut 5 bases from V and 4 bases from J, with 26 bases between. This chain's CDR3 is CASSRGTHNPSLSTGELFF. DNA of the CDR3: TGTGCCAGCAGTCGGGGGACACACAACCCTTCTCTTAGCACCGGGGAGCTGTTTTTT.

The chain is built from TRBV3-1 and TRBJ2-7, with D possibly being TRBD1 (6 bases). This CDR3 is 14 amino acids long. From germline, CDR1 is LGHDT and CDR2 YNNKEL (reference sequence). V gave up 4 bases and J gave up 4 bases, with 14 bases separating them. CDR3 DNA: TGTGCCAGCAGCCCCACCGGGACAAGATACGAGCAGTACTTC. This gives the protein CASSPTGTRYEQYF.

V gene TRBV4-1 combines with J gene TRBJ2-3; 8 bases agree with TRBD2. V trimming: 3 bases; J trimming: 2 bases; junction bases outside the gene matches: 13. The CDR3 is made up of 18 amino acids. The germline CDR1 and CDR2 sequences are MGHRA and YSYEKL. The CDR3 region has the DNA TGCGCCAGCAGCCAGTTCGGAGGGGCGGGGGGCTTCACAGATACGCAGTATTTT. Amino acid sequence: CASSQFGGAGGFTDTQYF.

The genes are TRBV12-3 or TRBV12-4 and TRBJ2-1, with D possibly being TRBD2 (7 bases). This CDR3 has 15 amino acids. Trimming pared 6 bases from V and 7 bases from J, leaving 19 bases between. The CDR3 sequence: CASSPRGALRNEQFF. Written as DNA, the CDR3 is TGTGCCAGCAGCCCCCGGGGGGCCTTGAGGAATGAGCAGTTCTTC.

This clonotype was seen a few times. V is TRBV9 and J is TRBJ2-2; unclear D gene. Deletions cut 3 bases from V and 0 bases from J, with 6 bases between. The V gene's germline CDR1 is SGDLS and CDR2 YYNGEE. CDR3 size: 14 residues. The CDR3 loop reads CASSAGTNTGELFF. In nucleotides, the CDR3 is TGTGCCAGCAGCGCTGGGACGAACACCGGGGAGCTGTTTTTT.

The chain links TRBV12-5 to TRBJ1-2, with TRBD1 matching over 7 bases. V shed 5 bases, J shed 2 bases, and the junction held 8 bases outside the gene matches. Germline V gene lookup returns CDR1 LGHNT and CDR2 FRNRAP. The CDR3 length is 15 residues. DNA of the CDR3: TGTGCTAGTGGTCTGGAGGCAGGGGGGAACTATGGCTACACCTTC. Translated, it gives CASGLEAGGNYGYTF.

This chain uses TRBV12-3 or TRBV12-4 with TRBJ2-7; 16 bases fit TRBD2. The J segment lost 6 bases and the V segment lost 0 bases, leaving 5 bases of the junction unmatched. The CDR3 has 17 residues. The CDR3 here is CASSLAVGTSGRGEQYF. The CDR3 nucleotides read TGTGCCAGCAGTTTAGCGGTCGGGACTAGCGGGAGGGGCGAGCAGTACTTC.

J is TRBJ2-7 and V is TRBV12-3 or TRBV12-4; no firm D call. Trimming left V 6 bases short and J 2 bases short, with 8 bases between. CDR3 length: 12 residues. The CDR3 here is CASSADPYEQYF. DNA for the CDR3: TGTGCCAGCAGCGCTGACCCCTACGAGCAGTACTTC.

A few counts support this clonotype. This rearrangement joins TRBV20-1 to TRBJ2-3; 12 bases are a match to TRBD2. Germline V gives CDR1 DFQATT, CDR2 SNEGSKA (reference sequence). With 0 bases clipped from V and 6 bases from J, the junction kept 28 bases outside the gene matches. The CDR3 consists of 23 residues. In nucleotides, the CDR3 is TGCAGTGCTAGAGACCGGCTTTTCTTGGACGGACGACTAGCGGGAGAGGATATTGATACGCAGTATTTT. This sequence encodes CSARDRLFLDGRLAGEDIDTQYF.

The CDR3 DNA is TGTGCCAGCAGCCAAGATTTGGACGGGTCCCCAGGGGACATTCAGTACTTC. Its protein product is CASSQDLDGSPGDIQYF. The rearrangement links TRBV4-2 to TRBJ2-4; D may be TRBD1 (6 bases). The length of the CDR3 is 17 residues. The V end lost 0 bases, the J end lost 8 bases, and 20 bases lay between the germline ends. The germline gives CDR1 LGHNA, CDR2 YNFKEQ.

In nucleotides, the CDR3 is TGTGCCAGCAGTTTATTAAGAGGGGGGGCTGAGCAGTTCTTC. It specifies CASSLLRGGAEQFF. This chain connects TRBV12-3 or TRBV12-4 to TRBJ2-1; the D gene is possibly TRBD2 (7 bases). Trimming took 2 bases from V and 9 from J, leaving 14 bases between them. This CDR3 is built from 14 residues.

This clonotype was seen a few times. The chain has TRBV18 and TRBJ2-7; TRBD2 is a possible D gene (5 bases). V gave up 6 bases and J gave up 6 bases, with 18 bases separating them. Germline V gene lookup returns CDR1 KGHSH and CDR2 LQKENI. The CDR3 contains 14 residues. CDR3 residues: CASSPPGGTSEQYF. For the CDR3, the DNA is TGTGCCAGCTCTCCCCCCGGAGGTACTAGCGAGCAGTACTTC.

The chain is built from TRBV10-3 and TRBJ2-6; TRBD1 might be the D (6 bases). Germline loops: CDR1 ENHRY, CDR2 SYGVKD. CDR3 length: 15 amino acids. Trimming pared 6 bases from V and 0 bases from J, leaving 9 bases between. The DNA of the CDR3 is TGTGCCATCAGCGCGGACAGCTCTGGGGCCAACGTCCTGACTTTC. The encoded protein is CAISADSSGANVLTF.

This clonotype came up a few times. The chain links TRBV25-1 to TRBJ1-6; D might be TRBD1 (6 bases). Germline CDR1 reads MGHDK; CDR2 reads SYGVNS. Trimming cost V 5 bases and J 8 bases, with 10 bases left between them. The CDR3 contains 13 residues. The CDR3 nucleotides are TGTGCCAGCAGTTACCAGGGGTATTCACCCCTCCACTTT. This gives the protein CASSYQGYSPLHF.

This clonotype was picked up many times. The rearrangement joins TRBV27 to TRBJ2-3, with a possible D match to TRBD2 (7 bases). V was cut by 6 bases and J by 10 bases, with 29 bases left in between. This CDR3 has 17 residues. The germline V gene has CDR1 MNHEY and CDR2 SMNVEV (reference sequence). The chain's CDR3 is CASSILPPRGAGLSQYF. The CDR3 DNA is TGTGCCAGCAGCATTCTCCCCCCTCGGGGGGCCGGGTTGTCGCAGTATTTT.

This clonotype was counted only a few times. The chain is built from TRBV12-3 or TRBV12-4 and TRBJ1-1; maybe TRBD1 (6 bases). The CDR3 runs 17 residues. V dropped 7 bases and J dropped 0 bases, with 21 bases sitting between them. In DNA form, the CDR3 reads TGTGCCAGCATCCACGGACAGTCCGGCTTTATGAACACTGAAGCTTTCTTT. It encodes CASIHGQSGFMNTEAFF.

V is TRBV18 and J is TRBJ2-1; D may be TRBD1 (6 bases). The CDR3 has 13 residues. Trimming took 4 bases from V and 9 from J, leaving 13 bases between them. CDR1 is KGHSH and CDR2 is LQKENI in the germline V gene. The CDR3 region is CASSRQEDSEQFF. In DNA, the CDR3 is TGTGCCAGCTCACGACAGGAGGACAGTGAGCAGTTCTTC.

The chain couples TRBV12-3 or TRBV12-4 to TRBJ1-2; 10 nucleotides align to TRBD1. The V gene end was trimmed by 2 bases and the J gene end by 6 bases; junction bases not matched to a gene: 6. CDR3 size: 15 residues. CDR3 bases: TGTGCCAGCAGTTTAAGCGCGGGACAGGGGAATGGCTACACCTTC. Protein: CASSLSAGQGNGYTF.

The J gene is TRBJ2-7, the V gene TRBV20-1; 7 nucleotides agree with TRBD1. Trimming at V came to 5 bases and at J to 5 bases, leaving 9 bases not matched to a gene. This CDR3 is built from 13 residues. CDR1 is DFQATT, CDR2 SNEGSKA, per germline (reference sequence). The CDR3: CSAPRQGMDEQYF. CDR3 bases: TGCAGTGCTCCCAGACAGGGAATGGACGAGCAGTACTTC.